The clone carrying this T cell receptor beta chain was counted many times. Its antigen is not known. TCRdb used MiXCR to reprocess the 5' RACE reads, holding one entry per CDR3 protein. The data show around 4,800 distinct CDR3 sequences, 8% to 9.5% seen once. V was cut by 2 bases and J by 4 bases, with 8 bases left in between. The germline V gene encodes CDR1 MGHDK and CDR2 SYGVNS. This CDR3 spans 13 amino acids. Time point in this sample: sample taken at primary tumor resection. Unsorted whole RNA samples from tumor, nontumor lung or frozen PBMC were sequenced. The sample comes from a study of spatial heterogeneity in lung cancer. The overall study: Compared with alpha-chain sequences, beta-chain sequences were consistently detected in greater numbers. There were, on average, more than ten raw-read appearances for each unique TCR and UMI combination. In tumor regions, TCR transcript counts tracked strongly with a T cell module score from matched bulk RNA-seq.

Study results and caveats: For expanded intratumoral alpha and beta TCRs, counts tracked tumor mutation counts.

Sequenced material: lung tumor tissue, taken at surgery. The chain links TRBV25-1 to TRBJ2-5; no clear D. This receptor was obtained from a male donor with early-stage non-small cell lung cancer. The CDR3 is CASSEQHRETQYF. The CDR3 bases are TGTGCCAGCAGTGAACAGCACCGAGAGACCCAGTACTTC.